The text below deals with one T cell receptor beta chain. What it recognizes is unknown. The V end was cut by 4 bases, the J end by 6 bases, with 6 bases between. The CDR3 contains 12 residues. Germline lookup yields CDR1 SEHNR and CDR2 FQNEAQ (reference sequence). These data originate in a study of T-cell memory formation after mild COVID-19. Overall study findings and caveats: Unconfirmed was the SARS-CoV-2 specificity of second-wave clones that peaked on day 37.

TCRdb reprocessed the 5' RACE reads with MiXCR, giving one entry per CDR3 protein. The table includes 350,000 to 500,000 distinct CDR3 sequences, more than 20% detected once. The V call is TRBV7-9, the J call TRBJ2-2, with no clear D. Input material: PBMCs or a T cell subset sorted from them (not recorded which). This receptor was taken from an adult woman who had mild COVID-19 (a few samples of this study predate the infection). Cell type and time point are not known. CDR3: CASSWGSGELFF. The DNA for the CDR3 is TGTGCCAGCAGCTGGGGTTCCGGGGAGCTGTTTTTT. Full variable domain (outside the CDR3, taken from reference TRBV7-9 and TRBJ2-2): DTGVSQNPRHKITKRGQNVTFRCDPISEHNRLYWYRQTLGQGPEFLTYFQNEAQLEKSRLLSDRFSAERPKGSFSTLEIQRTEQGDSAMYLCASSWGSGELFFGEGSRLTVL.